This section outlines one T cell receptor beta chain sequence together with its context. Germline loops: CDR1 LGHNT, CDR2 FRNRAP. Trimming removed 6 bases at V and 2 bases at J, with 17 bases between. The CDR3 spans 16 residues. Generated by immunoSEQ multiplex PCR, the TCRdb table keeps only in-frame clones and is missing some. The sample records 200,000 to 250,000 clones, roughly 91% being singletons. The data belong to a study of T cell responses to AZD1222 COVID-19 vaccine. This chain links TRBV12-5 with TRBJ2-1, with D perhaps assigned TRBD1 or TRBD2 (6 bases each). The clonotype originates from an adult in good health. Sequenced here: peripheral blood, sampled on day 0 of MenACWY control vaccination. DNA of the CDR3: TGTGCTAGTGGCCCTGGGGGGCTCCTTACCTACAATGAGCAGTTCTTC. Residues: CASGPGGLLTYNEQFF.